This T cell receptor beta chain was sequenced for a study of blood T cell repertoires in COVID-19. Study summary: From T cells, B-cell-depleted T cells, or PBMCs came the material, which was cDNA or gDNA.

In the authors' workflow: Nucleated cell number was recorded as an estimate derived from reference gene primer amplification. The method was immunoSEQ multiplex PCR; TCRdb's version includes in-frame clones alone and lacks a portion of them. V and J calls and clone size come straight from that table; D and trimming were deduced from the DNA. The table shows under 200,000 clones, with approximately 85% occurring only once. Looked up from germline, CDR1 is SGHRS and CDR2 is YFSETQ. V was trimmed by 2 bases and J by 2 bases, leaving 14 bases between them. The CDR3 has 16 amino acids. The sequenced sample was peripheral blood. The chain employs TRBV5-1 and TRBJ1-3; tentative D call: TRBD1 (6 bases). This clonotype was obtained from a woman aged 45-60 years with COVID-19, enrolled during active disease. Written as DNA, the CDR3 is TGCGCCAGCAGCTTCGAGGGGGGAGGGCCTGGAAACACCATATATTTT. Residues: CASSFEGGGPGNTIYF.